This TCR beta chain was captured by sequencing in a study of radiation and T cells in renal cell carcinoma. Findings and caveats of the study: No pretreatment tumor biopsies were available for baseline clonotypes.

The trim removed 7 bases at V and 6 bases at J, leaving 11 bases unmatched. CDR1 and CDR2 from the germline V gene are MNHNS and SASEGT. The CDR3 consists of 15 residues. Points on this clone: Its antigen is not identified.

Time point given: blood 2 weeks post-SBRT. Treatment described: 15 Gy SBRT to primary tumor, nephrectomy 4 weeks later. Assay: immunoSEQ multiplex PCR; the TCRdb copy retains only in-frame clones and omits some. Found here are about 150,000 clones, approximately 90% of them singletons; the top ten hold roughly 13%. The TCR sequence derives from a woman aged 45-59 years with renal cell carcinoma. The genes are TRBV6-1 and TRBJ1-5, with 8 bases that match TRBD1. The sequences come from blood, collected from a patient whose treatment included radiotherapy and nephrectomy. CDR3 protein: CASTFGGQVGQPQHF. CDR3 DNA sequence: TGTGCCAGCACCTTCGGGGGACAGGTTGGTCAGCCCCAGCATTTT.